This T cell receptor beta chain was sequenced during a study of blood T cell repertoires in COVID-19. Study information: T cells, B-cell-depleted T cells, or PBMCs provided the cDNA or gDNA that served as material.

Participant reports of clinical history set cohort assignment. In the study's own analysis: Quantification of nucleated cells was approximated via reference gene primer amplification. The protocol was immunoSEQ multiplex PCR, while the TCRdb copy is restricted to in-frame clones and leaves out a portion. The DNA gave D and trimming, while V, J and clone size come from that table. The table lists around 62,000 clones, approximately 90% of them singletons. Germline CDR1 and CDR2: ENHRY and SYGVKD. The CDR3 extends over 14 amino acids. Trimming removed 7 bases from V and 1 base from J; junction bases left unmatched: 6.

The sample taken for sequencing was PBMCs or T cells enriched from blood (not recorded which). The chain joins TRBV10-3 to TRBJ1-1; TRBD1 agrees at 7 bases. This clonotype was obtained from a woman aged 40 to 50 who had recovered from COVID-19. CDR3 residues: CAITHGTENTEAFF. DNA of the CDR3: TGTGCCATCACGCACGGGACAGAGAACACTGAAGCTTTCTTT.